This TCR beta chain was captured in a study of tumor-infiltrating lymphocytes in primary liver carcinoma. Whole-study context: Through surgical resection, the patients' primary liver carcinoma was treated. The patient group consisted of men and women aged 30 to 69 years. Study results and caveats: Tumor-adjacent and tumor-blood pairs displayed less overlap than did pairs of tumor regions.

V lost 0 bases and J 6 bases, leaving 12 bases between the germline ends. The CDR3 runs to 14 residues. Germline CDR1 and CDR2: LGHNA and YNFKEQ. They got blood RNA out of unsorted whole blood and also pulled out germline DNA. Among the patients, all had chronic HBV infection and none had been treated. TCR beta cDNA came from roughly 550 ng total RNA, primed with a constant-region primer. Three nested multiplex PCR rounds of slightly modified ARM-PCR generated TCR beta libraries. TRBV1-TRBV30 forward primers and a C-beta reverse primer were used in the first two PCR rounds, which each ran for ten to eleven cycles. TCRdb analysed the multiplex PCR reads with MiXCR anew, one entry per CDR3 protein. The sample includes some 180,000 distinct CDR3 sequences, 50% to 75% of them seen just once. A word on this clonotype: The antigen remains unidentified.

The V and J genes are TRBV4-2 and TRBJ2-7; a weak D match, TRBD1 (5 bases). The sample taken for sequencing was peripheral blood. The TCR originated in a man aged 35 to 55 with primary liver carcinoma and hepatitis B virus infection. CDR3: CASSQEVRAFEQYF. CDR3 nucleotides: TGTGCCAGCAGCCAAGAGGTCAGGGCGTTCGAGCAGTACTTC.